The T cell receptor (beta chain) described here comes from a study of T cells in Graves' hyperthyroidism and ophthalmopathy. CDR1 and CDR2 from the germline V gene are MDHEN and SYDVKM. The CDR3 runs to 15 residues. Comment on this clonotype: Being one base from a much bigger clone, this may be a read error.

TCR beta CDR3 regions were amplified from RNA transcripts. First-round RT-PCR with HTBI primers amplified the TCR CDR3 region. MiXCR, run by TCRdb on the multiplex PCR reads, gives a single entry per CDR3 protein. This table has about 250,000 distinct CDR3 sequences, over 20% appearing once. The V call is TRBV28, the J call TRBJ2-2; D may be TRBD1 or TRBD2 (5 bases each). The sequenced material came from blood. This sequence originates from a woman between 40 and 55 years old with Graves' ophthalmopathy. The CDR3: CASSLGGVITGELSF. For the CDR3, the DNA is TGTGCCAGCAGTTTAGGGGGAGTGATCACCGGGGAGCTGTCTTTT.